The present TCR beta chain was sequenced within a study of identical twins. This clonotype was observed a handful of times. Its antigen is not known. Whole-study results and caveats: Within beta out-of-frame sequences, the excess sharing observed between twins was weaker.

In TCRdb, the 5' RACE reads were re-called with MiXCR into one record per CDR3 protein. The profile covers a few hundred thousand distinct CDR3 sequences, with roughly 9% appearing a single time and approximately 9.3% taken by the ten largest. This sequence was found in a woman between 45 and 60 years old in good health. Input material: naive T cells sorted from blood.

In nucleotides, the CDR3 is TGTGCCAGCAGCGCATTGGGTGAGCAGTTCTTC. The encoded protein is CASSALGEQFF. V and J are TRBV7-9 and TRBJ2-1; D not certain. Germline-derived CDR1 and CDR2 are SEHNR and FQNEAQ (reference sequence). The CDR3 is 11 amino acids. With 5 bases removed from V and 9 bases from J, the gap between germline ends came to 8 bases.